The clone carrying this T cell receptor beta chain has more than one count but fewer than ten. The same CDR3 arises from other DNA sequences in this sample as well. Expressed TCRB transcripts got sequenced, as all isolated RNA was reverse transcribed. TCRdb's table, derived via immunoSEQ multiplex PCR, lists solely in-frame clones and lacks some. The sample yields about 900,000 clones, 15% to 20% seen once. The CDR3 runs 15 residues. Trimming removed 2 bases from V and 1 base from J; junction bases left unmatched: 0. Germline V gene lookup returns CDR1 SGHRS and CDR2 YFSETQ. These data belong to a study of beta chain features in type 1 diabetes. Purity exceeding 95% was reached by all sorted populations.

The sample consisted of naive CD4+ T cells from blood. This clonotype was obtained from a young woman in good health. The genes are TRBV5-1 and TRBJ2-2, with TRBD2 matching over 9 bases. CDR3 protein: CASSLAGGNTGELFF. The DNA of the CDR3 is TGCGCCAGCAGCTTAGCGGGAGGGAACACCGGGGAGCTGTTTTTT.